The 27 T cell receptor beta chains listed next were all sequenced from one sample in a study of CD8 T cells in Susac syndrome. With random hexamers, 0.5 to 1 ug RNA was reverse transcribed. TCRdb redid the calling of the immunoSEQ multiplex PCR reads with MiXCR, one entry per CDR3 protein. The sample carries around 130,000 distinct CDR3 sequences, 94% recorded once. Sequenced input: CD4+ T cells from PBMCs. These receptors were obtained from a human donor with multiple sclerosis.

The chain employs TRBV6-1 and TRBJ2-7; D assignment may be TRBD1 or TRBD2 (5 bases each). The CDR3 totals 14 residues. Between the trimmed V and J ends, which lost 7 bases and 2 bases, there was a span of 15 bases. Germline values: CDR1 MNHNS, CDR2 SASEGT. The CDR3 loop is CASKRAQGPYEQYF. CDR3 nucleotide sequence: TGTGCCAGCAAGAGGGCGCAGGGCCCCTACGAGCAGTACTTC.

The gene calls are TRBV6-2 or TRBV6-3 and TRBJ2-7, with D unclear. Germline-derived CDR1 and CDR2 are MNHEY and SVGEGT. V lost 5 bases, J lost 3 bases, and 5 bases lay in between. The CDR3 spans 11 residues. The CDR3 DNA follows: TGTGCCAGCAGTGAGATCTACGAGCAGTACTTC. Residues: CASSEIYEQYF.

The genes are TRBV5-4 and TRBJ2-2; no clear D. V lost 2 bases and J lost 3, with 14 bases in between. The CDR3 totals 16 residues. Germline CDR1 is SGHNT and CDR2 is YYREEE (reference sequence). Here the CDR3 DNA reads TGTGCCAGCAGCTTTTTCCTGGGCCGGCACACCGGGGAGCTGTTTTTT. This gives the protein CASSFFLGRHTGELFF.

The chain recombines TRBV12-3 or TRBV12-4 with TRBJ1-5; D remains ambiguous. The CDR3 covers 12 residues. Trimming pared 6 bases from V and 7 bases from J, leaving 10 bases between. The CDR3 region is CASSGSRQPQHF. The CDR3 DNA is TGTGCCAGCAGCGGTTCCCGACAGCCCCAGCATTTT.

The rearrangement joins TRBV30 to TRBJ1-5; the D is unclear. The CDR3 totals 14 residues. V was trimmed by 0 bases and J by 5 bases, leaving 11 bases between them. Germline V CDR1 and CDR2: GTSNPN, SVGIG (reference sequence). CDR3 loop: CAWSVSIEDQPQHF. The CDR3 DNA follows: TGTGCCTGGAGTGTGAGTATTGAGGATCAGCCCCAGCATTTT.

The chain is built from TRBV7-2 and TRBJ2-6; D may be TRBD1 (5 bases). This CDR3 is 18 amino acids long. V shed 1 base and J shed 3 bases, with 16 bases lying between them. In germline, CDR1 is SGHTA, CDR2 FQGNSA. DNA for the CDR3: TGTGCCAGCAGCTTAGGGGTCCAGGGCCTGAGTGGGGCCAACGTCCTGACTTTC. Its translation: CASSLGVQGLSGANVLTF.

V usage is TRBV30 and J usage is TRBJ2-2; D is ambiguous. CDR3 length: 14 residues. The germline V gene encodes CDR1 GTSNPN and CDR2 SVGIG (reference sequence). Trimming shortened V by 0 bases and J by 1 base, and 6 bases separated the two germline ends. The CDR3 here is CAWSVIGNTGELFF. The CDR3 region has the DNA TGTGCCTGGAGTGTAATCGGGAACACCGGGGAGCTGTTTTTT. Variable domain in full (rest from reference TRBV30 and TRBJ2-2): SQTIHQWPATLVQPVGSPLSLECTVEGTSNPNLYWYRQAAGRGLQLLFYSVGIGQISSEVPQNLSASRPQDRQFILSSKKLLLSDSGFYLCAWSVIGNTGELFFGEGSRLTVL.

The V call is TRBV7-9, the J call TRBJ2-3; D gene ambiguous. Germline V gene lookup returns CDR1 SEHNR and CDR2 FQNEAQ (reference sequence). The CDR3 consists of 13 residues. V was trimmed by 1 base and J by 5 bases, leaving 7 bases between them. This CDR3 is CASSLGLEDTQYF. The CDR3 DNA reads TGTGCCAGCAGCTTAGGATTGGAAGATACGCAGTATTTT.

The chain links TRBV11-1 to TRBJ2-1; 12 bases map to TRBD2. After removal of 4 bases from V and 0 bases from J, the junction contained 10 bases not matched to a gene. Germline V lookup: CDR1 SGHAT, CDR2 FQDESV (reference sequence). CDR3 length equals 19 residues. The CDR3 DNA sequence: TGTGCCAGCAGCTGGGGATTGGAGACTAGCGGGGGCTCCTACAATGAGCAGTTCTTC. Its translation: CASSWGLETSGGSYNEQFF.

The chain joins TRBV20-1 to TRBJ2-1; D may be TRBD2 (7 bases). The V gene lost 3 bases and the J gene lost 5 bases, with 14 bases spanning the gap. The germline V gene encodes CDR1 DFQATT and CDR2 SNEGSKA (reference sequence). The CDR3 spans 14 residues. The CDR3 region has the DNA TGCAGTGCTAGGGGGGGGGCGCCCCACAATGAGCAGTTCTTC. As protein: CSARGGAPHNEQFF.

The rearrangement links TRBV2 to TRBJ2-7; D may correspond to TRBD1 or TRBD2 (5 bases each). The CDR3 loop spans 12 amino acids. Per germline, CDR1 SNHLY and CDR2 FYNNEI. V lost 5 bases, J lost 5 bases, and 10 bases lay in between. In DNA form, the CDR3 reads TGTGCCAGCAGTATCACGGGGCACGAGCAGTACTTC. Protein product: CASSITGHEQYF.

This sequence joins TRBV18 and TRBJ1-1; D remains ambiguous. Trimming took off 3 bases at V and 6 bases at J, with 8 bases between the two ends. Germline CDR1 is KGHSH and CDR2 is LQKENI. This CDR3 is 12 amino acids long. The CDR3 is CASSPAASEAFF. For the CDR3, the DNA is TGTGCCAGCTCACCGGCAGCCTCTGAAGCTTTCTTT.

The genes are TRBV14 and TRBJ1-2; TRBD1 aligns across 7 bases. This CDR3 has 14 residues. Germline V gene sequence: CDR1 SGHDN, CDR2 FVKESK. V shed 0 bases, J shed 4 bases, and the junction held 2 bases outside the gene matches. The CDR3 loop reads CASSQDTGAYGYTF. The CDR3 DNA reads TGTGCCAGCAGCCAAGATACAGGGGCCTATGGCTACACCTTC. Full variable domain (remainder filled in from reference TRBV14 and TRBJ1-2): EAGVTQFPSHSVIEKGQTVTLRCDPISGHDNLYWYRRVMGKEIKFLLHFVKESKQDESGMPNNRFLAERTGGTYSTLKVQPAELEDSGVYFCASSQDTGAYGYTFGSGTRLTVV.

This rearrangement joins TRBV6-6 to TRBJ2-2, with D hard to call. Trimming cost V 7 bases and J 0 bases, with 15 bases left between them. CDR3 length: 16 residues. Germline CDR1 is MNHNY and CDR2 is SVGAGI (reference sequence). This CDR3 reads CASTPGLIANTGELFF. CDR3 in DNA: TGTGCCAGCACCCCCGGGCTAATTGCGAACACCGGGGAGCTGTTTTTT.

V is TRBV5-4 and J is TRBJ2-7, with D hard to call. V lost 0 bases, J lost 3 bases, and 7 bases lay in between. The CDR3 runs 13 residues. Looked up from germline, CDR1 is SGHNT and CDR2 is YYREEE (reference sequence). DNA for the CDR3: TGTGCCAGCAGCTTGGCGTGGGGCTACGAGCAGTACTTC. It specifies CASSLAWGYEQYF. The variable domain in full, completed from reference TRBV5-4 and TRBJ2-7, reads ETGVTQSPTHLIKTRGQQVTLRCSSQSGHNTVSWYQQALGQGPQFIFQYYREEENGRGNFPPRFSGLQFPNYSSELNVNALELDDSALYLCASSLAWGYEQYFGPGTRLTVT.

The V gene is TRBV7-9, the J gene TRBJ2-1; TRBD2 might be the D (5 bases). The germline CDR1 and CDR2 sequences are SEHNR and FQNEAQ (reference sequence). This CDR3 spans 15 amino acids. V lost 5 bases to trimming and J lost 1 base, with 12 bases between them. The chain's CDR3 is CASSPMRDSYNEQFF. The CDR3 DNA reads TGTGCCAGCAGCCCCATGAGGGATTCCTACAATGAGCAGTTCTTC.

The rearrangement joins TRBV5-1 to TRBJ1-2, with D uncertain. The CDR3 extends over 14 amino acids. Germline loops: CDR1 SGHRS, CDR2 YFSETQ. The germline V and J ends were trimmed by 2 bases and 12 bases, with 20 bases remaining between them. The CDR3 bases are TGCGCCAGCAGCTTAAGTGACTCTGGACGGGTGGACACCTTC. This translates into CASSLSDSGRVDTF.

This clonotype was seen only once. V is TRBV19 and J is TRBJ2-1, with TRBD2 identical over 12 bases. Germline V gene data show CDR1 as LNHDA and CDR2 as SQIVND (reference sequence). With V trimmed by 7 bases and J by 12 bases, 31 bases remained unmatched. This CDR3 contains 21 residues. CDR3 protein: CASTPTGTLPLRLAGASRQFF. The CDR3 region has the DNA TGTGCCAGTACCCCCACGGGGACCCTACCCCTCCGACTAGCGGGAGCTTCCCGGCAGTTCTTC.

For this clonotype: The junction does not match germline at one end; this may be a read error. The V gene is TRBV13, the J gene TRBJ1-5; no reliable D call. The germline CDR1 and CDR2 sequences are PRHDT and FYEKMQ (reference sequence). The CDR3 sequence is 13 residues long. The CDR3 DNA is TGCAATAGTGGCAGGAGCCTCAATCAGCCCCAGCATTTT. This encodes CNSGRSLNQPQHF.

The CDR3 region is CASSLSGHSSYEQYF. Written as DNA, the CDR3 is TGCGCCAGCAGCTTGTCCGGCCACAGCTCCTACGAGCAGTACTTC. J is TRBJ2-7 and V is TRBV5-1; D remains ambiguous. Trimming shortened V by 1 base and J by 0 bases, and 11 bases separated the two germline ends. Germline loops: CDR1 SGHRS, CDR2 YFSETQ. CDR3 length: 15 residues.

This clonotype was recorded only once. The chain carries TRBV6-5 and TRBJ1-2; 9 bases match TRBD1. Germline V lookup: CDR1 MNHEY, CDR2 SVGAGI. The CDR3 has 13 residues. V dropped 6 bases and J dropped 7; count of bases not matched to a gene: 6. The CDR3 here is CASSQDRGSGYTF. As DNA, the CDR3 is TGTGCCAGCAGCCAAGACAGGGGGTCTGGCTACACCTTC.

The chain employs TRBV5-6 and TRBJ2-3; 13 nucleotides line up with TRBD2. CDR3 size: 16 residues. J lost 3 bases, V lost 4 bases, and 5 bases had no gene match. Germline V CDR1 and CDR2: SGHDT, YYEEEE. CDR3 DNA sequence: TGTGCCAGCAGCGAGGGGACTAGCGGGGTAACAGATACGCAGTATTTT. It encodes CASSEGTSGVTDTQYF. The whole variable domain, remainder taken from reference TRBV5-6 and TRBJ2-3, is DAGVTQSPTHLIKTRGQQVTLRCSPKSGHDTVSWYQQALGQGPQFIFQYYEEEERQRGNFPDRFSGHQFPNYSSELNVNALLLGDSALYLCASSEGTSGVTDTQYFGPGTRLTVL.

The chain uses TRBV7-2 and TRBJ1-6; 7 bases match TRBD1. The CDR3 sequence is 15 residues long. In germline, CDR1 is SGHTA, CDR2 FQGNSA. Trimming removed 5 bases from V and 6 bases from J; junction bases left unmatched: 7. The DNA for the CDR3 is TGTGCCAGCAGCACCCGGGACAGCTTTAATTCACCCCTCCACTTT. Protein: CASSTRDSFNSPLHF.

V and J are TRBV27 and TRBJ2-1; D is unresolved. Germline V gives CDR1 MNHEY, CDR2 SMNVEV (reference sequence). V lost 5 bases, J lost 3 bases, and 2 bases lay in between. The CDR3 extends over 11 amino acids. CDR3 region: CASSVYNEQFF. The DNA of the CDR3 is TGTGCCAGCAGTGTCTACAATGAGCAGTTCTTC.

DNA of the CDR3: TGTGCCAGCAGCCCAGCAGGGGCGGGGATCCAAGAGACCCAGTACTTC. Amino acid sequence: CASSPAGAGIQETQYF. The chain joins TRBV7-6 to TRBJ2-5; either TRBD1 or TRBD2 may supply D (6 bases each). V was pared by 5 bases and J by 1 base, with 17 bases between. The CDR3 runs to 16 residues. Germline V gene data show CDR1 as SGHVS and CDR2 as FNYEAQ.

CDR3 nucleotides: TGTGCCATCAGCGGACAGGTCACCGGGGAGCTGTTTTTT. This translates into CAISGQVTGELFF. The rearrangement uses TRBV10-3 and TRBJ2-2; TRBD1 agrees at 7 bases. V was pared by 6 bases and J by 4 bases, with 2 bases of the junction left unmatched. The CDR3 is 13 residues long. The germline CDR1 and CDR2 sequences are ENHRY and SYGVKD.

The chain couples TRBV6-6 to TRBJ2-2; D remains unclear. Trimming pared 1 base from V and 6 bases from J, leaving 15 bases between. This CDR3 has 16 residues. CDR1 is MNHNY, CDR2 SVGAGI, per germline (reference sequence). CDR3 DNA sequence: TGTGCCAGCAGTTACTGGTCCGAGGTCAATTCCGGGGAGCTGTTTTTT. This encodes CASSYWSEVNSGELFF.